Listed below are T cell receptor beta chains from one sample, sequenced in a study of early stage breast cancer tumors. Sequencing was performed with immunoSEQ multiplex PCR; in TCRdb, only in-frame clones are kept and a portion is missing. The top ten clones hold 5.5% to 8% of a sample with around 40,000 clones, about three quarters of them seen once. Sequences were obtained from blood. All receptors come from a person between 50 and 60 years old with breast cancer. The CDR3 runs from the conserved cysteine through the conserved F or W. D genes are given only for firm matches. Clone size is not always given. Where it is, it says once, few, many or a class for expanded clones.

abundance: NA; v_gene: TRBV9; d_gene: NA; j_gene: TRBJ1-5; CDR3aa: CASSPRGSRGQPQHF; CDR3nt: TGTGCCAGCAGCCCTAGAGGGAGTCGAGGTCAGCCCCAGCATTTT
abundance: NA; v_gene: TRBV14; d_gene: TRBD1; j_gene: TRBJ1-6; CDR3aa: CASSQVAGTVNSPLHF; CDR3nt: TGTGCCAGCAGCCAAGTCGCCGGGACAGTAAATTCACCCCTCCACTTT
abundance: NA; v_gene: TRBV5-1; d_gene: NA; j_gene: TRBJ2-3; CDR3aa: CASTHREAADTQYF; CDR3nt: TGCGCCAGCACCCACCGAGAGGCAGCAGATACGCAGTATTTT
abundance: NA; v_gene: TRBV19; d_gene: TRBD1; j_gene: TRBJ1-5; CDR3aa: CASSPRDRGDQPQHF; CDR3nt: TGTGCCAGTAGTCCTAGGGACAGGGGCGATCAGCCCCAGCATTTT
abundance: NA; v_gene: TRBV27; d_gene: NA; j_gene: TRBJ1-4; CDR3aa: CASSRGWSF; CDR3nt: TGTGCCAGCAGTCGGGGATGGAGTTTT
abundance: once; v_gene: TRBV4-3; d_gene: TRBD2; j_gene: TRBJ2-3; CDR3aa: CASSQDYISGRGTDTQYF; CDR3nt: TGCGCCAGCAGCCAAGATTATATTAGCGGGCGAGGCACAGATACGCAGTATTTT
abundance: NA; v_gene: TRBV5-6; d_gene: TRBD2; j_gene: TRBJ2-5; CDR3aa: CASMKRERETQYF; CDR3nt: TGTGCCAGCATGAAGCGGGAGCGAGAGACCCAGTACTTC
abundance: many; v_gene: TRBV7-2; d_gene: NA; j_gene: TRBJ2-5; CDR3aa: CASSLARETQYF; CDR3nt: TGTGCCAGCAGCTTAGCCAGGGAGACCCAGTACTTC
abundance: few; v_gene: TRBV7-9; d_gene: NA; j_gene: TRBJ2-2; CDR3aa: CASSFSQNGELFF; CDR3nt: TGTGCCAGCAGCTTTTCACAGAACGGGGAGCTGTTTTTT
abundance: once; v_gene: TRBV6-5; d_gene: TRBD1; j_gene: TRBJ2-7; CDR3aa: CASSLAQGAYEQYF; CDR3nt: TGTGCCAGCAGTTTAGCGCAGGGGGCCTACGAGCAGTACTTC
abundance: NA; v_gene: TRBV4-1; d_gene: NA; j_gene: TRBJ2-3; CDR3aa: CASSQGGSTDTQYF; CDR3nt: TGCGCCAGCAGCCAAGGTGGCAGCACAGATACGCAGTATTTT
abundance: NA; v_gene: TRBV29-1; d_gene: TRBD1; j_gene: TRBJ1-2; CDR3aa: CSERTGNSYTF; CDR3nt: TGCAGCGAGCGGACAGGCAATAGCTACACCTTC
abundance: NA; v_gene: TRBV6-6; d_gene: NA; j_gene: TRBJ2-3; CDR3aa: CASIKAGDTQYF; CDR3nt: TGTGCCAGCATTAAGGCGGGAGATACGCAGTATTTT
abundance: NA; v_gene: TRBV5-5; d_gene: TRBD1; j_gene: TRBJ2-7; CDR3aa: CASSLTGPQQYF; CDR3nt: TGTGCCAGCAGTTTGACAGGGCCGCAGCAGTACTTC
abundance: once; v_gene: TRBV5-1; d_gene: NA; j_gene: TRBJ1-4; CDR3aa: CASSLGRRINEKLFF; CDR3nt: TGCGCCAGCAGCTTGGGGAGACGGATCAATGAAAAACTGTTTTTT
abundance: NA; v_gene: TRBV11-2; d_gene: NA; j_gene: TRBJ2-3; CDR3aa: CASSLAVGATDTQYF; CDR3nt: TGTGCCAGCAGCTTAGCAGTAGGAGCAACAGATACGCAGTATTTT
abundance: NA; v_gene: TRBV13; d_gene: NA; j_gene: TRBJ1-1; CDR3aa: CASSLPTGRGTEAFF; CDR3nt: TGTGCCAGCAGCCTACCCACCGGGAGGGGGACTGAAGCTTTCTTT
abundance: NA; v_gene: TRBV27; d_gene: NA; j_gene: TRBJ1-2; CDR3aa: CASSPRRGEGYTF; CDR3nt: TGTGCCAGCAGCCCCCGGCGGGGCGAAGGCTACACCTTC
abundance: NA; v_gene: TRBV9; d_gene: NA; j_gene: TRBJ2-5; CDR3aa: CASSVGAGAPQETQYF; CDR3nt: TGTGCCAGCAGCGTAGGGGCGGGGGCACCTCAAGAGACCCAGTACTTC
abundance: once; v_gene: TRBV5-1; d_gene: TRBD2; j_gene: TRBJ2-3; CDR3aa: CASSLSASGAGDTQYF; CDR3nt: TGCGCCAGCAGCTTGAGCGCTAGCGGGGCGGGAGATACGCAGTATTTT
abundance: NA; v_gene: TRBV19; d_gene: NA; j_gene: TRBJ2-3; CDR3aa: CASSIGSQPGTDTQYF; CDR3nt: TGTGCCAGTAGTATAGGGTCACAGCCGGGCACAGATACGCAGTATTTT
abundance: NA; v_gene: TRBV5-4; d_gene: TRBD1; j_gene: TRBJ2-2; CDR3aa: CASSLSAGGRFGTGELFF; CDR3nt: TGTGCCAGCAGCTTGTCTGCAGGGGGCAGATTTGGCACCGGGGAGCTGTTTTTT
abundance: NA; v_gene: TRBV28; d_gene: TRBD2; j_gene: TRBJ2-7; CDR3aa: CASRGVSLAGVYEQYF; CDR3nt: TGTGCCAGCAGGGGGGTCTCACTAGCGGGAGTCTACGAGCAGTACTTC
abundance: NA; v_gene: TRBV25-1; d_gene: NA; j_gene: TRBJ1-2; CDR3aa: CASRDPATGGYTF; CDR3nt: TGTGCCAGCAGAGACCCGGCTACAGGAGGCTACACCTTC
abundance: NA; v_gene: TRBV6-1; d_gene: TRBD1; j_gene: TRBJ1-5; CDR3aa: CASSDRVGNQPQHF; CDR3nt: TGTGCCAGCAGCGACAGGGTCGGCAATCAGCCCCAGCATTTT
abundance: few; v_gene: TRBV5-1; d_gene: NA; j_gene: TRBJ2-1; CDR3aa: CASSSNTRHSDEQFF; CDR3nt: TGCGCCAGCAGCTCCAATACGAGACACTCCGATGAGCAGTTCTTC